Detailed here is one T cell receptor (beta chain). The data originate from a study of control samples from healthy donors and cancer patients. TCRdb keeps only in-frame clones here, not all; method: immunoSEQ multiplex PCR. The table lists some 130,000 clones, approximately 90% of them singletons. The V gene's germline CDR1 is SGHRS and CDR2 YFSETQ. The CDR3 has 18 residues. The germline V and J ends were trimmed by 0 bases and 4 bases, with 20 bases remaining between them. Sequenced material: blood. The chain joins TRBV5-1 to TRBJ2-1; D is perhaps TRBD1 (5 bases). The receptor's source is a woman between 45 and 60 years old in good health. CDR3 coding DNA: TGCGCCAGCAGCTTGGAAGGCAGGGTGCGCCCCCAATACAATGAGCAGTTCTTC. It encodes CASSLEGRVRPQYNEQFF.